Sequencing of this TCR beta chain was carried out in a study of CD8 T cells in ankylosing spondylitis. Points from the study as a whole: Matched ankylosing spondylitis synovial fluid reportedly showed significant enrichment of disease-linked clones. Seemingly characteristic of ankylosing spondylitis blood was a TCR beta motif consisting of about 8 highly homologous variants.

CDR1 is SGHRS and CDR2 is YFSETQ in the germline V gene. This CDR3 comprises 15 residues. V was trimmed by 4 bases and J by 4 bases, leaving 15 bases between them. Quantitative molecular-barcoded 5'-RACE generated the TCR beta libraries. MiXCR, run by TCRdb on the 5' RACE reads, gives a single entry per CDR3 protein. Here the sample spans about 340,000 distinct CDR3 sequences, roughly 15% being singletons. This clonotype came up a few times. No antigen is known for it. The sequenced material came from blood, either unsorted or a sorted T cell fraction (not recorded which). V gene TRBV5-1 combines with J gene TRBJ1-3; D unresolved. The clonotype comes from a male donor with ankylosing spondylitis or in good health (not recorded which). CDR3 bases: TGCGCCAGCAGCCGGAGCTCTGAGTCCGGAAACACCATATATTTT. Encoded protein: CASSRSSESGNTIYF.